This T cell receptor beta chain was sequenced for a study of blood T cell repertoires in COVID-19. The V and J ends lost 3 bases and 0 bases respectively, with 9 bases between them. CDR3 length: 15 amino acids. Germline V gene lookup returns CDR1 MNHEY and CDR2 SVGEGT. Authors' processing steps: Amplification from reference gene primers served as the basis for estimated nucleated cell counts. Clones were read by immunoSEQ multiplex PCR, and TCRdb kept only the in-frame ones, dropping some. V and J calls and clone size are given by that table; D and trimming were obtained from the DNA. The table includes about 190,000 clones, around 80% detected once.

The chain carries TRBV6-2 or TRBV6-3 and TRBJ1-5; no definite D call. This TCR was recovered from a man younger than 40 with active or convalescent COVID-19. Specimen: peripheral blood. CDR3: CASSYWGDSNQPQHF. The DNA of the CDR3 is TGTGCCAGCAGTTATTGGGGAGATAGCAATCAGCCCCAGCATTTT.